Presented here are 9 T cell receptor beta chains from one specimen sequenced in a study of regulatory T cells in long-lasting Graves disease. Time point of the sample: newly diagnosed GD, antithyroid drugs for less than 3 months. Following extraction of RNA from PBMCs, that RNA was used to make the TCR library. TCR beta libraries were built with iRepertoire HTBI primers and Arm-PCR of CDR3 regions. Using its own MiXCR run on the multiplex PCR reads, TCRdb lists one record per CDR3 protein. The sample has a few hundred thousand distinct CDR3 sequences, 12% seen once. These records were also assigned to another study, of T cells in Graves' hyperthyroidism and ophthalmopathy.

This specimen consisted of peripheral blood mononuclear cells (PBMCs), obtained at new diagnosis, from a patient treated with antithyroid drugs. Receptors originate from a woman younger than 35 with Graves disease.

A remark on this clonotype: This likely came from a read error, as a far larger clone is one base away. The chain joins TRBV12-3 or TRBV12-4 to TRBJ1-1; D remains ambiguous. The CDR3 extends over 15 amino acids. As DNA, the CDR3 is TGTGCCAGCGGCATGCCAAACGGTATGAACACTGGAGCTTTCTTT. It translates to CASGMPNGMNTGAFF.

This chain uses TRBV10-3 with TRBJ2-2; 11 bases line up with TRBD2. V shed 10 bases, J shed 7 bases, and the junction held 5 bases outside the gene matches. The CDR3 spans 13 residues. From germline, CDR1 is ENHRY and CDR2 SYGVKD. CDR3 nucleotide sequence: TGTGCCACGACTAGCGGGACAATCGGGGAGCTGTTTTTT. Encoded protein: CATTSGTIGELFF.

This clonotype came up a few times. V usage is TRBV6-9 and J usage is TRBJ2-1; D is perhaps TRBD2 (5 bases). Germline CDR1 is MNHGY and CDR2 is SVAAGI. V was clipped by 3 bases and J by 5 bases, with 11 bases between them. The CDR3 is 14 residues long. Written as DNA, the CDR3 is TGTGCCAGCAGTTACCCGGGGAATAACAATGAGCAGTTCTTC. Its translation: CASSYPGNNNEQFF.

This clonotype was seen just once. The chain links TRBV6-2 or TRBV6-3 to TRBJ2-1; D remains unclear. V was pared by 0 bases and J by 5 bases, with 14 bases between. Per the germline V gene, CDR1 is MNHEY and CDR2 is SVGEGT. The CDR3 sequence is 16 residues long. The CDR3 sequence: CASSYSANLLNNEQFF. The CDR3 region has the DNA TGTGCCAGCAGTTACTCAGCCAACCTACTAAACAATGAGCAGTTCTTC.

This clonotype came up a few times. The V and J genes are TRBV5-1 and TRBJ2-5, with D uncertain. Germline V gene data show CDR1 as SGHRS and CDR2 as YFSETQ. The CDR3 is made up of 13 amino acids. Trimming took 5 bases from V and 0 from J, leaving 8 bases between them. The CDR3 bases are TGCGCCAGCAGTTGGGTGTACCAAGAGACCCAGTACTTC. Translated, it gives CASSWVYQETQYF.

The CDR3 loop is CSVAGTTTEAFF. In nucleotides, the CDR3 is TGCAGCGTTGCCGGTACAACGACTGAAGCTTTCTTT. The chain uses TRBV29-1 and TRBJ1-1, with D hard to call. The CDR3 consists of 12 residues. Trimming left V 4 bases short and J 5 bases short, with 11 bases between. Per germline, CDR1 SQVTM and CDR2 ANQGSEA.

This clonotype was counted many times. The rearrangement uses TRBV3-1 and TRBJ2-7; D call uncertain. Trimming took 1 base from V and 3 from J, leaving 10 bases between them. Germline-derived CDR1 and CDR2 are LGHDT and YNNKEL (reference sequence). CDR3 size: 14 residues. The CDR3 loop is CASSQGVQNYEQYF. The CDR3 DNA follows: TGTGCCAGCAGCCAAGGGGTGCAGAACTACGAGCAGTACTTC.

As for this clonotype: This may come from a read error, since a much larger clone is one base off. The chain recombines TRBV10-3 with TRBJ2-1; D is unresolved. Per the germline V gene, CDR1 is ENHRY and CDR2 is SYGVKD. The CDR3 extends over 18 amino acids. Here the CDR3 reads CATSDGTAKRASYNEQFF. The CDR3 DNA reads TGTGCCACCAGTGATGGAACGGCTAAAAGGGCTTCCTACAATGAGCAGTTCTTC.

The genes are TRBV3-1 and TRBJ2-6, with D possibly being TRBD1 or TRBD2 (5 bases each). The germline V gene has CDR1 LGHDT and CDR2 YNNKEL (reference sequence). The CDR3 has 17 residues. Trimming took off 11 bases at V and 2 bases at J, with 22 bases between the two ends. The CDR3 DNA reads TGTGCCTCTCAACGGCCCGGGGCGCGGCCTGGGGCCAACGTCCTGACTTTC. Protein sequence: CASQRPGARPGANVLTF.